This TCR beta chain was captured in a study of blood T cell repertoires in COVID-19. The protocol was immunoSEQ multiplex PCR, while the TCRdb copy is restricted to in-frame clones and leaves out a portion. The data hold hundreds of thousands of clones, with 86% observed a single time. Trimming left V 5 bases short and J 3 bases short, with 16 bases between. CDR3 length: 15 amino acids. The germline V gene has CDR1 SGHNT and CDR2 YENEEA. The specimen was PBMCs or T cells enriched from blood (not recorded which). The V call is TRBV11-3, the J call TRBJ1-1, with a possible D match to TRBD1 (5 bases). This clonotype was obtained from a woman aged 45 to 65 who had recovered from COVID-19. CDR3 protein: CASSPRGEGDTEAFF. CDR3 nucleotides: TGTGCCAGCAGCCCCCGGGGGGAAGGGGACACTGAAGCTTTCTTT.